Listed below are T cell receptor beta chains from one sample, sequenced in a study of identifying expanded T cells in peripheral blood. Clones were read by immunoSEQ multiplex PCR, and TCRdb kept only the in-frame ones, dropping some. The sample holds approximately 100,000 clones, 88% seen once. The sequenced sample consisted of blood. The source is a person aged 18 to 69 in good health. Each CDR3 is given with its conserved first and last residue. The D gene is left open where the match is weak. The listing skips clone size in some rows; elsewhere it reads once, few, many or a size class.

j_gene,d_gene,v_gene,abundance,CDR3nt,CDR3aa
TRBJ2-2,NA,TRBV2,once,TGTGCCAGCAGTGAAATGGGGGGCAGGAACACCGGGGAGCTGTTTTTT,CASSEMGGRNTGELFF
TRBJ2-2,NA,TRBV4-2,NA,TGTGCCAGCAGCCAAGTCTCTAGCCAGGGCGCGGAGCTGTTTTTT,CASSQVSSQGAELFF
TRBJ2-1,NA,TRBV28,NA,TGTGCCAGCAGTTTCGGGCGTCTGGGTAATGAGCAGTTCTTC,CASSFGRLGNEQFF
TRBJ1-2,NA,TRBV23-1,few,TGCGCCAGCAGTCAATCTCTGAGACAGAGCTACTATGGCTACACCTTC,CASSQSLRQSYYGYTF
TRBJ2-1,NA,TRBV6-5,NA,TGTGCCAGCACCGAACAGGGCGCCTACAATGAGCAGTTCTTC,CASTEQGAYNEQFF
TRBJ2-2,NA,TRBV11-2,NA,TGTGCCAGCAGCTGGAGGCGAGGGGAGCTGTTTTTT,CASSWRRGELFF
TRBJ2-1,TRBD2,TRBV2,NA,TGTGCCAGCGGGACAAGAAGCGGGAGTGACGACAATGAGCAGTTCTTC,CASGTRSGSDDNEQFF
TRBJ1-5,NA,TRBV6-5,few,TGTGCCAGCAGCCGGGCGGGGGATCAGCCCCAGCATTTT,CASSRAGDQPQHF
TRBJ2-3,TRBD1,TRBV11-1,NA,TGTGCCAGCAGCTTAGACATCAAGACAGGGTGGAGGTATTTT,CASSLDIKTGWRYF
TRBJ1-1,NA,TRBV10-3,NA,TGTGCCATCAGTGAACAGGTAGGGATGAACACTGAAGCTTTCTTT,CAISEQVGMNTEAFF
TRBJ2-7,TRBD2,TRBV4-3,once,TGCGCCAGCAGCCTTCCCGGACTAGCGGGAGGGAATTATTACGAGCAGTACTTC,CASSLPGLAGGNYYEQYF
TRBJ2-7,NA,TRBV5-4,NA,TGTGCCAGCAGCTTGGCCGGGACTCCTAGTTACGAGCAGTACTTC,CASSLAGTPSYEQYF
TRBJ2-1,TRBD2,TRBV30,NA,TGTGCCTGGCAGGCGGGAGCTAGCTCCTACAATGAGCAGTTCTTC,CAWQAGASSYNEQFF
TRBJ2-7,NA,TRBV5-8,few,TGTGCCAGCAGCTTGGGGCTCGGGGACGAGCAGTACTTC,CASSLGLGDEQYF
TRBJ2-7,NA,TRBV7-8,NA,TGTGCCAGCAGCCCCCAAGTGGGAAGCTCCTACGAGCAGTACTTC,CASSPQVGSSYEQYF
TRBJ2-2,TRBD2,TRBV6-5,NA,TGTGCCAGCCGGATTAAAGCGGGATCCGGGGAGCTGTTTTTT,CASRIKAGSGELFF
TRBJ2-7,TRBD2,TRBV28,NA,TGTGCCAGCACTCTAGCGGGGTCCCATGCGTACTTC,CASTLAGSHAYF
TRBJ1-1,NA,TRBV5-4,NA,TGTGCCAGCGGGGGGTTCAGCACTGAAGCTTTCTTT,CASGGFSTEAFF
TRBJ2-2,TRBD2,TRBV6-4,NA,TGTGCCAGCAGTGACAAGGGACTAGGGGTAGAAGGCACCGGGGAGCTGTTTTTT,CASSDKGLGVEGTGELFF
TRBJ2-7,NA,TRBV21-1,NA,TGTGCCAGCAGCAAGGGGGACTCCTACGAGCAGTACTTC,CASSKGDSYEQYF